This T cell receptor beta chain is from a study of monozygotic twins with inflammatory bowel disease. Germline CDR1 SGHAT, CDR2 FQNNGV. This CDR3 has 17 residues. No DNA is given; TCRdb re-called the 5' RACE reads and lists each CDR3 protein once. Its listing shows over 350,000 distinct CDR3 sequences. The sequence came from a human donor with ulcerative colitis or Crohn's disease, or a healthy co-twin of an affected twin (not recorded which). Sequencing input: blood. This chain uses TRBV11-2 with TRBJ1-1; TCRdb's D call of TRBD1 is untestable without DNA. This CDR3 is CASSLRQGRWMNTEAFF.